The source of this T cell receptor (beta chain) is a study of CD8 T cells in Susac syndrome. As concerns this clonotype: The antigen remains undetermined.

An input of about 0.5 to 1 ug of RNA was subjected to reverse transcription using random hexamers. An immunoSEQ multiplex PCR amplified TCR beta CDR3 over 54 Vbeta and 13 Jbeta. TCRdb passed the immunoSEQ multiplex PCR reads through MiXCR, listing each CDR3 protein once. The table has 200,000 to 250,000 distinct CDR3 sequences, roughly 94% seen once; the top ten hold 0.082%. Sequencing targeted TCR beta in blood CD8+ and CD4+ T cells. Overall study findings and caveats: TCR sequencing and HLA analysis covered a relatively small number of individuals.

The V and J ends lost 6 bases and 4 bases, in that order; junction bases with no gene match: 6. CDR1 is MNHNY and CDR2 is SVGAGI in the germline V gene (reference sequence). The CDR3 is 14 residues long. This sequence was found in a human donor with multiple sclerosis. The chain carries TRBV6-6 and TRBJ2-7, with 10 nucleotides matching TRBD2. The sequencing input was CD4+ T cells from PBMCs. The chain's CDR3 is CASSLAGAIYEQYF. The DNA for the CDR3 is TGTGCCAGCAGCCTAGCGGGGGCCATATACGAGCAGTACTTC.